Shown below are 32 T cell receptor beta chains from a single sample sequenced in a study of T cells in women clearing cervical HPV infection. Some clones are missing from TCRdb's copy, which holds only in-frame ones; the method was immunoSEQ multiplex PCR. This listing includes tens of thousands of clones. The sample consisted of blood buffy coat. The receptors here all came from a woman aged 18 to 75 with a cervical HPV16 infection that either progressed to CIN3+ or cleared (not recorded which).

Concerning this clone itself: From the germline J gene comes the end of the CDR3, since the read stops 3 residues before it. J is TRBJ1-3 and V is TRBV19; D remains ambiguous. V shed 5 bases and J shed 0 bases, with 8 bases lying between them. The CDR3 sequence is 14 residues long. Germline V gene data show CDR1 as LNHDA and CDR2 as SQIVND (reference sequence). CDR3 protein: CASSERGSGNTIYF. CDR3 DNA (partial): TGTGCCAGTAGTGAGCGGGGCTCTGGAAACACC.

Details on this clone: The CDR3 is cut off 3 residues early in the read; its end comes from the germline J gene. The rearrangement links TRBV12-3 or TRBV12-4 to TRBJ1-6, with 8 bases matching TRBD1. The CDR3 extends over 13 amino acids. With 6 bases clipped from V and 10 bases from J, the junction kept 5 bases outside the gene matches. The covered CDR3 bases are TGTGCCAGCAGAGGGGACAGGCCCTCACCC. Translated: CASRGDRPSP. The entire CDR3 protein reads CASRGDRPSPLHF.

Points on this clone: The read is 3 residues too short to cover the CDR3 end, so that end is filled in from the germline J gene. This chain joins TRBV20-1 and TRBJ1-5; 8 bases map to TRBD1. CDR1 DFQATT and CDR2 SNEGSKA come from the germline V gene (reference sequence). This CDR3 region has 19 residues. Trimming cost V 0 bases and J 2 bases; bases outside gene matches: 15. The DNA read from the CDR3 is TGCAGTGCTAGAGATGGAGACAGGGGAGGCATTCGCGGCAATCAGCCC. This encodes CSARDGDRGGIRGNQP. The whole CDR3 region reads CSARDGDRGGIRGNQPQHF.

A word on this clone: The read ends 3 residues early relative to the CDR3; the germline J gene fills the gap. The V gene is TRBV10-2, the J gene TRBJ2-5; D is unresolved. V lost 5 bases, J lost 2 bases, and 9 bases lay in between. Germline lookup yields CDR1 WSHSY and CDR2 SAAADI. This CDR3 region has 13 residues. The CDR3 spells CASSRYGQETQYF. The covered CDR3 bases are TGCGCCAGCAGTCGGTACGGGCAAGAGACC.

In regard to this clone: The read is 3 residues too short to cover the CDR3 end, so that end is filled in from the germline J gene. The chain links TRBV6-2 or TRBV6-3 to TRBJ1-2; D ambiguous. Trimming pared 5 bases from V and 4 bases from J, leaving 14 bases between. CDR3 length: 14 amino acids. Germline CDR1 MNHEY, CDR2 SVGEGT. CDR3 in amino acids: CASSAQWLLYGYTF. The sequenced CDR3 bases are TGTGCCAGCAGTGCTCAGTGGCTTCTCTATGGC.

In regard to this clone: The CDR3 is cut off 3 residues early in the read; its end comes from the germline J gene. The J gene is TRBJ1-5, the V gene TRBV16, with a possible D match to TRBD1 (5 bases). V lost 4 bases and J lost 7, with 17 bases in between. CDR3 size: 15 residues. Per germline, CDR1 KGHSY and CDR2 FQNENV. The sequenced part of the CDR3 DNA is TGTGCCAGCAGCCGTAACACAGGAGCCCCCCAGCCC. Residues: CASSRNTGAPQP. The entire CDR3 sequence reads CASSRNTGAPQPQHF.

Comments on this clone: The sequence runs out 3 residues before the end of the CDR3; the remainder is reconstructed from the germline J gene. The chain combines TRBV11-1 with TRBJ2-7; 7 bases agree with TRBD1. V shed 6 bases, J shed 1 base, and the junction held 6 bases outside the gene matches. The CDR3 runs to 14 residues. Per germline, CDR1 SGHAT and CDR2 FQDESV (reference sequence). CDR3: CASRPRDSSYEQYF. The CDR3 bases that were read are TGTGCCAGCAGACCCCGGGACAGTTCCTACGAG.

On this clone: The read stops 3 residues short of the end of the CDR3; the missing end is completed from the germline J gene. The chain uses TRBV20-1 and TRBJ2-3, with 7 bases matching TRBD2. The V gene end was trimmed by 5 bases and the J gene end by 1 base; junction bases not matched to a gene: 9. The germline V gene encodes CDR1 DFQATT and CDR2 SNEGSKA (reference sequence). CDR3 length: 15 residues. CDR3 DNA, as far as it was read: TGCAGTGCTGCTACCGGGACTACTCGCACAGATACG. Protein product: CSAATGTTRTDT. The entire CDR3 reads CSAATGTTRTDTQYF.

As to this clone: From the germline J gene comes the end of the CDR3, since the read stops 3 residues before it. This rearrangement joins TRBV9 to TRBJ1-4; 8 bases fit TRBD1. The germline gives CDR1 SGDLS, CDR2 YYNGEE. The CDR3 contains 16 residues. The trim removed 3 bases at V and 7 bases at J, leaving 11 bases unmatched. CDR3 sequence reads: CASSGTPGQVGEKLFF. The part of the CDR3 DNA that was read is TGTGCCAGCAGCGGAACCCCGGGACAGGTTGGTGAAAAA.

Points on this clone: The read is 3 residues too short to cover the CDR3 end, so that end is filled in from the germline J gene. V is TRBV20-1 and J is TRBJ2-4, with 8 bases fitting TRBD1. V was pared by 6 bases and J by 6 bases, with 4 bases of the junction left unmatched. The CDR3 is made up of 12 amino acids. The germline V gene has CDR1 DFQATT and CDR2 SNEGSKA (reference sequence). The sequenced part of the CDR3 DNA is TGCAGTGCCCCCGGACAGGGAAACATT. It specifies CSAPGQGNI. The whole CDR3 sequence is CSAPGQGNIQYF.

Concerning this clone itself: The DNA ends 3 residues before the CDR3 does, and the rest of the CDR3 is filled in from the germline J gene. The chain employs TRBV2 and TRBJ2-7, with 7 bases matching TRBD1. The CDR3 runs 13 residues. V was pared by 5 bases and J by 6 bases, with 7 bases of the junction left unmatched. CDR1 is SNHLY and CDR2 is FYNNEI in the germline V gene. CDR3 sequence: CASSTRQGLEQYF. The part of the CDR3 DNA that was read is TGTGCCAGCAGTACTCGACAGGGTCTCGAG.

A remark on this clone: The read falls 3 residues short of the CDR3 end, and the missing part is taken from the germline J gene. This chain connects TRBV7-3 to TRBJ2-1, with TRBD1 matching over 7 bases. After removal of 0 bases from V and 5 bases from J, the junction contained 4 bases not matched to a gene. This CDR3 has 15 amino acids. CDR1 SGHTA and CDR2 FQGTGA come from the germline V gene. The sequenced CDR3 bases are TGTGCCAGCAGCTTAACAGGGGGCGCGAACAATGAG. It translates to CASSLTGGANNE. The complete CDR3 sequence is CASSLTGGANNEQFF.

Concerning this clone: The read is 3 residues too short to cover the CDR3 end, so that end is filled in from the germline J gene. V usage is TRBV2 and J usage is TRBJ1-3, with a tentative D call TRBD1 (6 bases). This CDR3 is 13 amino acids long. V lost 11 bases and J 0 bases, leaving 11 bases between the germline ends. Looked up from germline, CDR1 is SNHLY and CDR2 is FYNNEI. The CDR3: CAAGGLSGNTIYF. CDR3 bases read: TGTGCCGCGGGGGGCCTCTCTGGAAACACC.

To note about this clone: The read terminates 3 residues ahead of where the CDR3 ends, so the germline J gene completes it. The chain has TRBV2 and TRBJ2-7; TRBD2 matches 9 bases. Germline lookup yields CDR1 SNHLY and CDR2 FYNNEI. The junction had 2 bases not matched to a gene; V was cut back by 3 bases and J by 2 bases. The CDR3 consists of 14 residues. The covered CDR3 bases are TGTGCCAGCAGTGACGGCGGGGGGGCCTACGAG. This codes for CASSDGGGAYE. The full CDR3 protein is CASSDGGGAYEQYF.

The CDR3 region is CASSETGRGEKLFF. The DNA read from the CDR3 is TGTGCCAGCAGTGAGACGGGGAGGGGGGAAAAA. This sequence joins TRBV2 and TRBJ1-4; D perhaps matches TRBD1 (6 bases). The CDR3 end is not reached by the read, which stops 3 residues before it; the germline J gene fills it in. CDR1 SNHLY and CDR2 FYNNEI come from the germline V gene. V was pared by 3 bases and J by 8 bases, with 13 bases between. The CDR3 covers 14 residues.

Comment on this clone: The read terminates 3 residues before the CDR3 end, so the remaining end is supplied by the germline J gene. J is TRBJ2-5 and V is TRBV5-4; D remains ambiguous. The germline CDR1 and CDR2 sequences are SGHNT and YYREEE (reference sequence). Trimming stripped 5 bases from V and 3 bases from J, with 5 bases between. The CDR3 totals 11 residues. The CDR3: CASSYKETQYF. CDR3 DNA, as far as it was read: TGTGCCAGCAGTTACAAAGAGACC.

On this clone itself: The read terminates 3 residues before the CDR3 end, so the remaining end is supplied by the germline J gene. The J gene is TRBJ1-4, the V gene TRBV19, with D tentatively TRBD1 (6 bases). V was clipped by 8 bases and J by 8 bases, with 18 bases between them. The CDR3 covers 14 residues. Germline V gene sequence: CDR1 LNHDA, CDR2 SQIVND (reference sequence). CDR3 in amino acids: CASVSGGAGEKLFF. CDR3 DNA, as far as it was read: TGTGCCAGTGTATCGGGGGGCGCGGGAGAAAAA.

As concerns this clone: The CDR3 end falls 3 residues outside the read, so it is completed with the germline J gene. The chain has TRBV20-1 and TRBJ1-6; 9 bases are a match to TRBD1. This CDR3 spans 14 amino acids. Germline trimming cut 3 bases from V and 6 bases from J; bases unmatched to any gene: 3. The germline gives CDR1 DFQATT, CDR2 SNEGSKA (reference sequence). The sequenced part of the CDR3 DNA is TGCAGTGCTAGGGACAGGGGTTTTAATTCACCC. It is translated as CSARDRGFNSP. The CDR3 reads in full as CSARDRGFNSPLHF.

Notes on this clone: The CDR3 end falls 3 residues outside the read, so it is completed with the germline J gene. This chain links TRBV29-1 with TRBJ2-7; 11 nucleotides align to TRBD2. After removal of 7 bases from V and 0 bases from J, the junction contained 14 bases not matched to a gene. This CDR3 comprises 17 residues. CDR1 and CDR2 from the germline V gene are SQVTM and ANQGSEA. CDR3 region: CSALGTRTSGSSYEQYF. The covered CDR3 bases are TGCAGCGCCTTAGGGACACGTACTAGCGGGAGCTCCTACGAG.

Comments on this clone: The CDR3 end is not reached by the read, which stops 3 residues before it; the germline J gene fills it in. This chain uses TRBV20-1 with TRBJ1-1; TRBD1 matches at 9 bases. The CDR3 consists of 15 residues. Germline V lookup: CDR1 DFQATT, CDR2 SNEGSKA (reference sequence). After removal of 0 bases from V and 6 bases from J, the junction contained 8 bases not matched to a gene. The covered CDR3 bases are TGCAGTGCTAGAGACCCACAGGGGGCGATGCCTGAA. Translating gives CSARDPQGAMPE. The full CDR3 protein is CSARDPQGAMPEAFF.

The sequenced part of the CDR3 DNA is TGTGCCAGCTCACCCCCCGGGTATCCCGAG. Translated, it gives CASSPPGYPE. The whole CDR3 sequence is CASSPPGYPEQYF. This chain connects TRBV18 to TRBJ2-7; D unresolved. The DNA ends 3 residues before the CDR3 does, and the rest of the CDR3 is filled in from the germline J gene. The CDR3 sequence is 13 residues long. V lost 3 bases and J 6 bases, leaving 12 bases between the germline ends. From germline, CDR1 is KGHSH and CDR2 LQKENI.

On this clone: The sequenced fragment ends 3 residues before the CDR3 boundary, so the rest is inferred from the germline J gene. The V gene is TRBV2, the J gene TRBJ1-1; TRBD1 matches at 8 bases. J lost 7 bases, V lost 4 bases, and 17 bases had no gene match. There are 17 residues in the CDR3. Germline V gives CDR1 SNHLY, CDR2 FYNNEI. The CDR3 DNA, read in part, is TGTGCCAGCAGTGCCCGGACAGGGATGATGAACACTGATGAA. Amino acid sequence: CASSARTGMMNTDE. The full CDR3 protein is CASSARTGMMNTDEAFF.

Frequency places this clone as medium-sized. The read is 3 residues too short to cover the CDR3 end, so that end is filled in from the germline J gene. The chain has TRBV5-1 and TRBJ2-1; 11 bases line up with TRBD2. The CDR3 is made up of 14 amino acids. Trimming at V came to 5 bases and at J to 8 bases, leaving 6 bases not matched to a gene. CDR1 SGHRS and CDR2 YFSETQ come from the germline V gene. CDR3 DNA (partial): TGCGCCAGCAGTGATAGCGGGGGGGAGGATGAG. Translated, it gives CASSDSGGEDE. The whole CDR3 sequence is CASSDSGGEDEQFF.

On this clone: The read ends 3 residues shy of where the CDR3 ends; the end is completed using the germline J gene. The J gene is TRBJ1-2, the V gene TRBV5-6; the match to TRBD1 covers 11 bases. Germline CDR1 SGHDT, CDR2 YYEEEE. The CDR3 has 15 residues. CDR3 sequence reads: CASSPLDRGLEGYTF. The part of the CDR3 DNA that was read is TGTGCCAGCAGCCCACTGGACAGGGGGCTTGAGGGC.

Points on this clone: The CDR3 end falls 3 residues outside the read, so it is completed with the germline J gene. The V gene is TRBV20-1, the J gene TRBJ1-1; 10 bases fit TRBD1. The length of the CDR3 is 15 residues. Looked up from germline, CDR1 is DFQATT and CDR2 is SNEGSKA (reference sequence). With V trimmed by 5 bases and J by 3 bases, 9 bases remained unmatched. The part of the CDR3 DNA that was read is TGCAGTGCTCGTTCTGGGGACAGGGGATACACTGAA. Residues: CSARSGDRGYTE. The CDR3 in full is CSARSGDRGYTEAFF.

As to this clone: The read terminates 3 residues before the CDR3 end, so the remaining end is supplied by the germline J gene. V gene TRBV7-9 combines with J gene TRBJ2-7, with a weak D call TRBD1 (6 bases). CDR3 size: 13 residues. Germline CDR1 is SEHNR and CDR2 is FQNEAQ (reference sequence). V lost 1 base to trimming and J lost 6 bases, with 10 bases between them. The CDR3 bases that were read are TGTGCCAGCAGCTTAGGTACAGGGAGCGAG. Its protein product is CASSLGTGSE. The entire CDR3 protein is CASSLGTGSEQYF.

Of note for this clone: From the germline J gene comes the end of the CDR3, since the read stops 3 residues before it. The chain links TRBV20-1 to TRBJ1-2; D is uncertain. This CDR3 has 15 residues. Germline values: CDR1 DFQATT, CDR2 SNEGSKA (reference sequence). This CDR3 reads CSARTRGVLYEGYTF. The part of the CDR3 DNA that was read is TGCAGTGCTAGGACTCGGGGAGTACTCTATGAGGGC.

Worth noting for this clone: The read ends 3 residues before the CDR3 terminus; that terminus is restored from the germline J gene. V gene TRBV7-9 combines with J gene TRBJ1-5, with a weak D call TRBD1 (5 bases). The CDR3 length is 14 residues. The germline gives CDR1 SEHNR, CDR2 FQNEAQ (reference sequence). Trimming removed 5 bases from V and 6 bases from J, with 14 bases in between. The CDR3 DNA, read in part, is TGTGCCAGCAGCCTAAGCGGGGCAGGTCAGCCC. Translation gives CASSLSGAGQP. The whole CDR3 is CASSLSGAGQPQHF.

The part of the CDR3 DNA that was read is TGTGCCGCCCGGGACTACTCCTACGAG. Amino acids: CAARDYSYE. The complete CDR3 sequence is CAARDYSYEQYF. This rearrangement joins TRBV2 to TRBJ2-7; 7 positions match TRBD2. The read falls 3 residues short of the CDR3 end, and the missing part is taken from the germline J gene. The CDR3 length is 12 residues. V gave up 11 bases and J gave up 0 bases; unmatched junction bases: 4. Germline CDR1 SNHLY, CDR2 FYNNEI.

In regard to this clone: The missing CDR3 end, 3 residues past where the read stops, is filled in from the germline J gene. The chain uses TRBV6-1 and TRBJ1-2; 7 positions match TRBD1. The ends lost 0 bases at V and 2 bases at J; junction bases unmatched: 3. The CDR3 totals 15 residues. CDR1 is MNHNS, CDR2 SASEGT, per germline. CDR3: CASSEALGQNYGYTF. Partial CDR3 DNA: TGTGCCAGCAGTGAAGCTCTGGGACAGAACTATGGC.

For this clone: The observed sequence ends 3 residues before the CDR3 terminus, with the missing tail filled in from the germline J gene. The genes are TRBV9 and TRBJ2-6; 7 bases fit TRBD1. With V trimmed by 5 bases and J by 3 bases, 8 bases remained unmatched. The CDR3 spans 16 residues. Germline CDR1 and CDR2: SGDLS and YYNGEE. This chain's CDR3 is CASSGDRASGANVLTF. CDR3 DNA (partial): TGTGCCAGCAGTGGTGACAGGGCAAGTGGGGCCAACGTC.

As concerns this clone: The sequenced fragment ends 3 residues before the CDR3 boundary, so the rest is inferred from the germline J gene. The chain employs TRBV4-1 and TRBJ1-4; TRBD1 matches 7 bases. The CDR3 totals 16 residues. Germline V gene sequence: CDR1 MGHRA, CDR2 YSYEKL. V shed 0 bases, J shed 8 bases, and the junction held 9 bases outside the gene matches. The CDR3 protein is CASSQEGRTQGEKLFF. Partial CDR3 DNA: TGCGCCAGCAGCCAAGAAGGCCGCACACAGGGGGAAAAA.